Sequencing of this TCR beta chain was carried out in a study of blood T cell repertoires in COVID-19. This table comes from immunoSEQ multiplex PCR, and its TCRdb copy is limited to in-frame clones, with some not included. The sample shows approximately 100,000 clones, around 88% of them seen only once. Trimming removed 5 bases from V and 9 bases from J; junction bases left unmatched: 6. This CDR3 spans 15 amino acids. Germline values: CDR1 MGHRA, CDR2 YSYEKL. Material: peripheral blood. This chain connects TRBV4-1 to TRBJ2-1, with 14 bases aligning to TRBD2. This clonotype was sampled from a human donor in a cohort sampled during active COVID-19. CDR3 DNA sequence: TGCGCCAGCAGCGAGGGACTAGCGGGAGTTGGTGAGCAGTTCTTC. Amino acid sequence: CASSEGLAGVGEQFF.